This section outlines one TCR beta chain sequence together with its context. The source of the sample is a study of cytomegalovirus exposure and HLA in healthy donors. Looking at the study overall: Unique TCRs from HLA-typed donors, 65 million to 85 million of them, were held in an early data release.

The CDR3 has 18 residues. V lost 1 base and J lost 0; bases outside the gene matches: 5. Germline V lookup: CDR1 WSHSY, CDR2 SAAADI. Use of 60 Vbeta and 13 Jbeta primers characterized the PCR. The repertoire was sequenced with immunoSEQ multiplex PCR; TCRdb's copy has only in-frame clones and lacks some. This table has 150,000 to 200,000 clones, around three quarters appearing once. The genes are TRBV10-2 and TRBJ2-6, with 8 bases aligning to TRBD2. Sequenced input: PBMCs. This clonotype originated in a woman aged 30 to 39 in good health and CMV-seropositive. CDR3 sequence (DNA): TGCGCCAGCAGTGAGTTCGGGGGGGGCACCTCTGGGGCCAACGTCCTGACTTTC. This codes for CASSEFGGGTSGANVLTF.